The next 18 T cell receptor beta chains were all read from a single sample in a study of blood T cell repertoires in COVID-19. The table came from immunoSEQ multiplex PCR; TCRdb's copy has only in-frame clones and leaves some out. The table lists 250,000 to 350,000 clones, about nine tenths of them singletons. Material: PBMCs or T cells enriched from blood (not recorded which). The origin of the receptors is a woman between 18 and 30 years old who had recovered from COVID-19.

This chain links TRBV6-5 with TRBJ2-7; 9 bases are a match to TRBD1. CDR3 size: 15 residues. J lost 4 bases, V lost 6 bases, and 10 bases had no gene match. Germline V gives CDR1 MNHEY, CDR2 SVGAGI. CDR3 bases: TGTGCCAGCAGGCCAACCGGGACAGGGAGGTACGAGCAGTACTTC. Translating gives CASRPTGTGRYEQYF.

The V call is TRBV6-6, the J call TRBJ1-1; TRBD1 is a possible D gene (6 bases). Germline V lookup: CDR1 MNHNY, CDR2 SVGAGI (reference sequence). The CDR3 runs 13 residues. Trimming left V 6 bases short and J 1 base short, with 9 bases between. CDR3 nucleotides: TGTGCCAGCAGAACGGACAGGAACACTGAAGCTTTCTTT. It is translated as CASRTDRNTEAFF.

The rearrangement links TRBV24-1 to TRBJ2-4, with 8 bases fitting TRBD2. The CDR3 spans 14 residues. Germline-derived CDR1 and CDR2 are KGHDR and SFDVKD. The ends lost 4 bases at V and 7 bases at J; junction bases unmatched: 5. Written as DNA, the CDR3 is TGTGCCACCAGTGAGGCTAGCGGGTTGAACATTCAGTACTTC. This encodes CATSEASGLNIQYF.

CDR3 nucleotide sequence: TGTGCCAGCAGCAAGGGACAGGGAGGCGGCTACACCTTC. Amino acid sequence: CASSKGQGGGYTF. The chain couples TRBV7-9 to TRBJ1-2; 9 positions agree with TRBD1. V shed 5 bases, J shed 8 bases, and the junction held 6 bases outside the gene matches. Per germline, CDR1 SEHNR and CDR2 FQNEAQ (reference sequence). This CDR3 is built from 13 residues. Based on the CDR3 plus reference TRBV7-9 and TRBJ1-2, the full variable domain is DTGVSQNPRHKITKRGQNVTFRCDPISEHNRLYWYRQTLGQGPEFLTYFQNEAQLEKSRLLSDRFSAERPKGSFSTLEIQRTEQGDSAMYLCASSKGQGGGYTFGSGTRLTVV.

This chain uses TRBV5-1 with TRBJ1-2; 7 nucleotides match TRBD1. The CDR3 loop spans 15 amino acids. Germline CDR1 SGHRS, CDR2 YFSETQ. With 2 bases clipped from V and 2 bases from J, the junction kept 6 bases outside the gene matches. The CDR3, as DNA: TGCGCCAGCAGCTTTAATACAGGGGACAACTATGGCTACACCTTC. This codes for CASSFNTGDNYGYTF. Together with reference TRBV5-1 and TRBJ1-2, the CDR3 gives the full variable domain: KAGVTQTPRYLIKTRGQQVTLSCSPISGHRSVSWYQQTPGQGLQFLFEYFSETQRNKGNFPGRFSGRQFSNSRSEMNVSTLELGDSALYLCASSFNTGDNYGYTFGSGTRLTVV.

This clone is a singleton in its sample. The CDR3 sequence is CASSLPASFVNEQFF. Written as DNA, the CDR3 is TGTGCCAGCAGTCTTCCCGCTAGCTTTGTTAATGAGCAGTTCTTC. V is TRBV28 and J is TRBJ2-1; TRBD2 might be the D (5 bases). V was cut by 5 bases and J by 7 bases, with 18 bases left in between. The length of the CDR3 is 15 residues. Germline CDR1 reads MDHEN; CDR2 reads SYDVKM.

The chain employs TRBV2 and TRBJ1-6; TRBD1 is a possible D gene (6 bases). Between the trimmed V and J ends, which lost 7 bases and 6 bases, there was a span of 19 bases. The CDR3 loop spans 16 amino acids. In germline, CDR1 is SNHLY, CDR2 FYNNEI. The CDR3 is CASNVRGGRFNSPLHF. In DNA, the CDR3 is TGTGCCAGCAACGTCCGCGGGGGCAGGTTTAATTCACCCCTCCACTTT.

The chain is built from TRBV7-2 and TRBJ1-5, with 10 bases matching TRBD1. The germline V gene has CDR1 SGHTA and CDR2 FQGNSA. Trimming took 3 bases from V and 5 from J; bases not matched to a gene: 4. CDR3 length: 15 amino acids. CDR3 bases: TGTGCCAGCAGCTTTGGACAGGGGGGACATCAGCCCCAGCATTTT. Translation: CASSFGQGGHQPQHF. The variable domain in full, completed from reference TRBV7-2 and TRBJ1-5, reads GAGVSQSPSNKVTEKGKDVELRCDPISGHTALYWYRQSLGQGLEFLIYFQGNSAPDKSGLPSDRFSAERTGGSVSTLTIQRTQQEDSAVYLCASSFGQGGHQPQHFGDGTRLSIL.

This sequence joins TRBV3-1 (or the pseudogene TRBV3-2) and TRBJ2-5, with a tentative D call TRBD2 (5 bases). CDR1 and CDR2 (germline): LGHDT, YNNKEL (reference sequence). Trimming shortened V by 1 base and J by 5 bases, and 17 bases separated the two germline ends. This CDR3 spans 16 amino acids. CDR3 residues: CASSQAWASSRETQYF. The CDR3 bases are TGTGCCAGCAGCCAAGCTTGGGCTAGCAGTAGGGAGACCCAGTACTTC.

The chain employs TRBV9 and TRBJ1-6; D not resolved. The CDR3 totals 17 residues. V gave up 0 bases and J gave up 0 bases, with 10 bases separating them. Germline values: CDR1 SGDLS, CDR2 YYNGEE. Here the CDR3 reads CASSVGDFSSYNSPLHF. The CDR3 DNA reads TGTGCCAGCAGCGTAGGCGATTTTAGCTCCTATAATTCACCCCTCCACTTT.

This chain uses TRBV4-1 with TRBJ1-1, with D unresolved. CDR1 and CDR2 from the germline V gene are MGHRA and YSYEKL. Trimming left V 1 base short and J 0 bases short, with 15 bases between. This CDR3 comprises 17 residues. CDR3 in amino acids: CASSQGFLGQLNTEAFF. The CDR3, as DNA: TGCGCCAGCAGCCAAGGATTCCTTGGGCAGCTGAACACTGAAGCTTTCTTT.

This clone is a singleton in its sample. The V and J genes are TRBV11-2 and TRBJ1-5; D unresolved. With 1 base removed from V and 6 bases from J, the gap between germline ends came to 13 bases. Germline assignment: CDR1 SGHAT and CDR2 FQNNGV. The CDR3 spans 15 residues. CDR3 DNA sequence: TGTGCCAGCAGCTTAGGCCCCGAGGAGAGTCAGCCCCAGCATTTT. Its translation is CASSLGPEESQPQHF.

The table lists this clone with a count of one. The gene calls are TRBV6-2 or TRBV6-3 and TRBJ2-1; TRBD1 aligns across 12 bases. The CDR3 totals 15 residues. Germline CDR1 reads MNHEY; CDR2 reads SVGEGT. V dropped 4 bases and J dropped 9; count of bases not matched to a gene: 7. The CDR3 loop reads CASSSRDRGLLEQFF. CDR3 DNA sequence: TGTGCCAGCAGTTCCCGGGACAGGGGGCTCCTTGAGCAGTTCTTC.

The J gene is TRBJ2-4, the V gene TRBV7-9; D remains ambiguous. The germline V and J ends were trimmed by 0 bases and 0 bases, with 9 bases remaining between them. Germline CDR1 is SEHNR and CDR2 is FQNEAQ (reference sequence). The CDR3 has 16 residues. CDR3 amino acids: CASSLAASLAKNIQYF. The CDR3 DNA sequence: TGTGCCAGCAGCTTAGCCGCCAGTCTAGCCAAAAACATTCAGTACTTC.

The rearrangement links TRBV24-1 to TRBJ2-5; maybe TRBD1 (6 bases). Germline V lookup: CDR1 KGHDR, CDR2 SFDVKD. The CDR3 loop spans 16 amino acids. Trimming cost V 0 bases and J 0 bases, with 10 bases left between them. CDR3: CATSDLHPGDQETQYF. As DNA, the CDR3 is TGTGCCACCAGTGATTTGCACCCAGGGGACCAAGAGACCCAGTACTTC.

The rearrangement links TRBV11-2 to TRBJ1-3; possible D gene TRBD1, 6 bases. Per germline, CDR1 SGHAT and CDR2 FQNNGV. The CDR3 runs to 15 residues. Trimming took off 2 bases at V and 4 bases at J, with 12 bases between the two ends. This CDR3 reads CASSLLQGRGNTIYF. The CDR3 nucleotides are TGTGCCAGCAGCTTACTACAGGGACGGGGAAACACCATATATTTT.

The CDR3 protein is CASSLRGRYTEAFF. The CDR3 region has the DNA TGTGCCAGCAGTTTAAGGGGGCGGTACACTGAAGCTTTCTTT. The chain recombines TRBV28 with TRBJ1-1; 7 nucleotides line up with TRBD1. Germline CDR1 reads MDHEN; CDR2 reads SYDVKM. The CDR3 runs 14 residues. V trimming: 2 bases; J trimming: 3 bases; junction bases outside the gene matches: 3.

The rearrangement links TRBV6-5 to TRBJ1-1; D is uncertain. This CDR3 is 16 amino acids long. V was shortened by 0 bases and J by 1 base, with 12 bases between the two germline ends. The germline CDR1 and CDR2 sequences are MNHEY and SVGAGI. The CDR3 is CASSYSPAVGNTEAFF. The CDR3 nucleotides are TGTGCCAGCAGTTACTCCCCGGCGGTCGGGAACACTGAAGCTTTCTTT.